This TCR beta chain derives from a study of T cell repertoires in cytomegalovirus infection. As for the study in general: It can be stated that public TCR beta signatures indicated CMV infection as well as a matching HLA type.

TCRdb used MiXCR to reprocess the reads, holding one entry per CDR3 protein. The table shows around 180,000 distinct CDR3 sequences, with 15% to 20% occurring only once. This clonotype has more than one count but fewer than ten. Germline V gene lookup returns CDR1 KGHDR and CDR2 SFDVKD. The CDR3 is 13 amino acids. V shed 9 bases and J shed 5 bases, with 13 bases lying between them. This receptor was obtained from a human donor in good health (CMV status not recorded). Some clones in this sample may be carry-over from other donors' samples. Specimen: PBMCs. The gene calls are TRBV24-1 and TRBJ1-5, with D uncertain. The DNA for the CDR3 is TGTGCCACCCAATATTCAATGGATCAGCCCCAGCATTTT. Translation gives CATQYSMDQPQHF.